This T cell receptor beta chain is drawn from a study of T cell responses to AZD1222 COVID-19 vaccine. Study results and caveats: White British people made up most donors, females outnumbered males, and clonal diversity was possibly underestimated. Receipt of two AZD1222 doses was followed by a rise in Spike-specific TCR breadth and depth. Only after the peak T cell response were repertoires sampled.

TCRdb's table, derived via immunoSEQ multiplex PCR, lists solely in-frame clones and lacks some. This table holds roughly 75,000 clones, roughly 84% found once. Regarding this clone: Its antigen remains unidentified.

CDR3 length: 14 amino acids. Trimming removed 3 bases from V and 4 bases from J, with 11 bases in between. Looked up from germline, CDR1 is KGHSH and CDR2 is LQKENI. V gene TRBV18 combines with J gene TRBJ2-3; the D is unclear. The clonotype comes from an adult who received the AZD1222 COVID-19 vaccine. Sequences were derived from peripheral blood, sampled 28 days after the second AZD1222 dose. CDR3 nucleotides: TGTGCCAGCTCACCGAGCCGGGCCCCAGATACGCAGTATTTT. Protein: CASSPSRAPDTQYF.